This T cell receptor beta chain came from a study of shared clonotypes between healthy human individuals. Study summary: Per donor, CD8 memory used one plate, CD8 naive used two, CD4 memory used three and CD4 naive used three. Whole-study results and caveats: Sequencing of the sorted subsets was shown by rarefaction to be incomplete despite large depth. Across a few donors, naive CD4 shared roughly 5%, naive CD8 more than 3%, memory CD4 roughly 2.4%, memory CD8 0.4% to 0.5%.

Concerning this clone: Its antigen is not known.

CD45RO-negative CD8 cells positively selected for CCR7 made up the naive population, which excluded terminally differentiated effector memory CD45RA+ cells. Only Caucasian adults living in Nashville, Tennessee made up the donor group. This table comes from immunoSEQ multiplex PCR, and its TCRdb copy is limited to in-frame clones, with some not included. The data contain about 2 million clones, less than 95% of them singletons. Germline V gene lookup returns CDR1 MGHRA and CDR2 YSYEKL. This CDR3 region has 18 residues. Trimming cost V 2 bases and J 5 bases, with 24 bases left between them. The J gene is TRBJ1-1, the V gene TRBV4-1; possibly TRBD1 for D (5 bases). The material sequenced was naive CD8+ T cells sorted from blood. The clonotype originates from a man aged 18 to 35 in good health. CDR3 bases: TGCGCCAGCAGCCAAAAAAGAGGGGAGACAGTTGGAACGACTGAAGCTTTCTTT. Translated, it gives CASSQKRGETVGTTEAFF.